This passage covers 10 T cell receptor beta chains from one sample sequenced in a study of T cell responses to AZD1222 COVID-19 vaccine. The data were produced by immunoSEQ multiplex PCR, yet TCRdb's version contains in-frame clones alone and is incomplete. The table has some 31,000 clones, about 94% seen once. Sequenced here: peripheral blood, sampled on day 0 of AZD1222 vaccination. All receptors derive from an adult in good health.

The chain is built from TRBV6-1 and TRBJ1-1; D unresolved. The V gene's germline CDR1 is MNHNS and CDR2 SASEGT. The CDR3 runs 12 residues. V was shortened by 5 bases and J by 8 bases, with 12 bases between the two germline ends. The CDR3 nucleotides read TGTGCCAGCAGTTATAAAGCATACGAAGCTTTCTTT. Protein: CASSYKAYEAFF.

The sample holds a few counts of this clone. The rearrangement uses TRBV5-5 and TRBJ2-5; 14 positions match TRBD2. CDR3 length equals 20 residues. Trimming took 4 bases from V and 5 from J; bases not matched to a gene: 19. Germline CDR1 SGHKS, CDR2 YYEKEE (reference sequence). CDR3 sequence: CASSPIRGTSGSQEGETQYF. The CDR3, as DNA: TGTGCCAGCAGCCCAATCAGGGGGACTAGCGGGAGCCAAGAAGGGGAGACCCAGTACTTC.

The sample holds a few counts of this clone. The chain couples TRBV5-1 to TRBJ2-7; D tentatively reads TRBD1 or TRBD2 (6 bases each). The germline V gene has CDR1 SGHRS and CDR2 YFSETQ. The CDR3 runs to 14 residues. V was shortened by 7 bases and J by 0 bases, with 14 bases between the two germline ends. CDR3 in amino acids: CASGGTIGSYEQYF. The CDR3 region has the DNA TGCGCCAGCGGCGGGACAATCGGCTCCTACGAGCAGTACTTC.

The V and J genes are TRBV4-1 and TRBJ2-4; 14 bases align to TRBD2. Trimming removed 4 bases from V and 0 bases from J; junction bases left unmatched: 5. Germline assignment: CDR1 MGHRA and CDR2 YSYEKL. CDR3 size: 18 residues. The CDR3 nucleotides are TGCGCCAGCAGCCCGGGACTAGCGGGGGTACTAGCCAAAAACATTCAGTACTTC. This gives the protein CASSPGLAGVLAKNIQYF.

The V call is TRBV6-5, the J call TRBJ1-1; tentatively, D is TRBD1 (6 bases). Germline CDR1 is MNHEY and CDR2 is SVGAGI. The germline V and J ends were trimmed by 6 bases and 3 bases, with 17 bases remaining between them. This CDR3 region has 15 residues. CDR3 amino acids: CASRKVNREDTEAFF. The CDR3 bases are TGTGCCAGCAGAAAAGTTAACAGGGAGGACACTGAAGCTTTCTTT.

The CDR3: CASSPFGSEETQYF. CDR3 sequence (DNA): TGTGCCAGCAGCCCTTTCGGGAGCGAGGAGACCCAGTACTTC. The chain uses TRBV7-2 and TRBJ2-5, with D perhaps TRBD2 (6 bases). Germline V gene lookup returns CDR1 SGHTA and CDR2 FQGNSA. V lost 5 bases, J lost 5 bases, and 15 bases lay in between. CDR3 size: 14 residues.

The rearrangement links TRBV4-1 to TRBJ2-7; D may be TRBD2 (5 bases). The V gene's germline CDR1 is MGHRA and CDR2 YSYEKL. CDR3 length equals 15 residues. The V end lost 3 bases, the J end lost 0 bases, and 12 bases lay between the germline ends. The CDR3 nucleotides are TGCGCCAGCAGCCAGGATCCTAGCAACTCCTACGAGCAGTACTTC. It yields the protein CASSQDPSNSYEQYF.

The chain joins TRBV18 to TRBJ1-2; 10 positions match TRBD1. Germline values: CDR1 KGHSH, CDR2 LQKENI. V shed 5 bases and J 1 base; nucleotides not matched to a gene: 10. CDR3 length equals 17 residues. The CDR3 protein is CASSSTQGQGINYGYTF. CDR3 DNA sequence: TGTGCCAGCTCATCTACACAGGGACAGGGGATTAACTATGGCTACACCTTC.

In its sample, this clone was seen once. The V and J genes are TRBV19 and TRBJ1-6, with 7 bases lining up with TRBD1. Trimming cost V 3 bases and J 5 bases; bases outside gene matches: 4. The CDR3 covers 15 residues. Germline CDR1 LNHDA, CDR2 SQIVND (reference sequence). CDR3 region: CASSIKGANNSPLHF. DNA for the CDR3: TGTGCCAGTAGTATCAAGGGGGCTAATAATTCACCCCTCCACTTT.

The chain uses TRBV7-9 and TRBJ2-2; tentatively, D is TRBD1 (5 bases). Trimming shortened V by 11 bases and J by 5 bases, and 18 bases separated the two germline ends. The CDR3 length is 14 residues. Germline V CDR1 and CDR2: SEHNR, FQNEAQ (reference sequence). The CDR3 is CALQAGMGTGELFF. In DNA form, the CDR3 reads TGTGCCCTCCAGGCAGGGATGGGTACCGGGGAGCTGTTTTTT.